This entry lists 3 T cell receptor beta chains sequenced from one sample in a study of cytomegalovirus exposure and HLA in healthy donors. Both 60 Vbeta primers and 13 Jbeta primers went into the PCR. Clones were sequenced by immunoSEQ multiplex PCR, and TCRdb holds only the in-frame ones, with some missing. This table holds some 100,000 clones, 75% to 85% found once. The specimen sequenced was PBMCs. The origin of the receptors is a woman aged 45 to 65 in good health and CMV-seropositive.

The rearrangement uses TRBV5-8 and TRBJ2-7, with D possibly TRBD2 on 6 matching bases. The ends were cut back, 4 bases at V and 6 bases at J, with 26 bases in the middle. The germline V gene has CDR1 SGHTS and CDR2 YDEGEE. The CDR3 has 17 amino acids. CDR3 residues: CASSPMESGLRGGEQYF. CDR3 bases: TGTGCCAGCAGCCCGATGGAGTCGGGACTCAGAGGCGGCGAGCAGTACTTC.

The CDR3 protein is CASSLAAGRGDTEAFF. CDR3 bases: TGTGCCAGCAGCTTGGCGGCCGGCAGGGGGGACACTGAAGCTTTCTTT. The J gene is TRBJ1-1, the V gene TRBV5-8; TRBD1 agrees at 7 bases. The CDR3 loop spans 16 amino acids. From germline, CDR1 is SGHTS and CDR2 YDEGEE. V gave up 0 bases and J gave up 3 bases; unmatched junction bases: 8.

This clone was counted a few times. CDR3 residues: CAAGGQQETQYF. For the CDR3, the DNA is TGTGCCGCAGGAGGACAGCAAGAGACCCAGTACTTC. The chain joins TRBV10-3 to TRBJ2-5; D possibly corresponds to TRBD1 (6 bases). This CDR3 is built from 12 residues. CDR1 ENHRY and CDR2 SYGVKD come from the germline V gene. V was trimmed by 11 bases and J by 2 bases, leaving 12 bases between them.